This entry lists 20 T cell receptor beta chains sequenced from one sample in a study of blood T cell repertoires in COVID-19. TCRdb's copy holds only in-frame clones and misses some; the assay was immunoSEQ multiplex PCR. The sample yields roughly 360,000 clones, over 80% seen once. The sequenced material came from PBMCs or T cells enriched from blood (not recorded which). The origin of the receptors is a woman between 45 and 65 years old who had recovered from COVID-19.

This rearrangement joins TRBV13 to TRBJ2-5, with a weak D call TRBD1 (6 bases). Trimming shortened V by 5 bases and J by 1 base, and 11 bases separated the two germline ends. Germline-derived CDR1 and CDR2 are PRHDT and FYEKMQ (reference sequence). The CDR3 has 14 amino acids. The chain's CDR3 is CASSLSGVQETQYF. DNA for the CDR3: TGTGCCAGCAGCCTCTCAGGGGTCCAAGAGACCCAGTACTTC.

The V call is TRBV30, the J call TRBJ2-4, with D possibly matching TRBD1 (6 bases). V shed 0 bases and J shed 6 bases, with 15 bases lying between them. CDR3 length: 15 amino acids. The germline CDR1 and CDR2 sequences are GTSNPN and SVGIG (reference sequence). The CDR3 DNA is TGTGCCTGGAGTGTCAGAGGGAACAGGGCAAACATTCAGTACTTC. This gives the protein CAWSVRGNRANIQYF.

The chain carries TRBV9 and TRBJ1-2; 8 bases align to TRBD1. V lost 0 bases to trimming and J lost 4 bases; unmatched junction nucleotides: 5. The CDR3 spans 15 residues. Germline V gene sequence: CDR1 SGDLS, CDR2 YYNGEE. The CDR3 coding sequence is TGTGCCAGCAGCGTAGAACAGGGGGGCATCTATGGCTACACCTTC. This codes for CASSVEQGGIYGYTF.

CDR3 nucleotide sequence: TGCGCCAGCAGCCAAGACCGACAGAATCTTAACTATGGCTACACCTTC. This encodes CASSQDRQNLNYGYTF. The chain is built from TRBV4-3 and TRBJ1-2, with D tentatively TRBD1 (5 bases). This CDR3 comprises 16 residues. CDR1 and CDR2 from the germline V gene are LGHNA and YSLEER. The V end was cut by 0 bases, the J end by 1 base, with 12 bases between.

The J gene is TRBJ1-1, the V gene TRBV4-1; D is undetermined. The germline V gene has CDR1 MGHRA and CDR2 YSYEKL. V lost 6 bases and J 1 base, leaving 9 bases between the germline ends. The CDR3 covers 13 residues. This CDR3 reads CASSFAPNTEAFF. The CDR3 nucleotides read TGCGCCAGCAGTTTTGCGCCGAACACTGAAGCTTTCTTT.

The CDR3 sequence: CASSGPGTPLHF. DNA of the CDR3: TGTGCCAGCAGCGGGCCGGGGACACCCCTCCACTTT. This chain joins TRBV9 and TRBJ1-6; D remains ambiguous. This CDR3 comprises 12 residues. The V end lost 3 bases, the J end lost 11 bases, and 9 bases lay between the germline ends. Germline V gene sequence: CDR1 SGDLS, CDR2 YYNGEE.

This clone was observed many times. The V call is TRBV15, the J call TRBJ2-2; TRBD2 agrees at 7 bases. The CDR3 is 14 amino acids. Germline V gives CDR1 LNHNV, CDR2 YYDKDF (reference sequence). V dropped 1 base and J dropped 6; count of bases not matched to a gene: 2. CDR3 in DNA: TGTGCCACCAGCAGAGGACTAGCCCCCGGGGAGCTGTTTTTT. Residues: CATSRGLAPGELFF.

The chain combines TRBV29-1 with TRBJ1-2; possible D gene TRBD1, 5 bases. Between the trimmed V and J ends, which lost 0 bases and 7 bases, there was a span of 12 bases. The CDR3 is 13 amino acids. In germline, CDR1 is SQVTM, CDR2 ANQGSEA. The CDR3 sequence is CSVEDPGEGGYTF. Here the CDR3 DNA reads TGCAGCGTTGAAGATCCGGGGGAAGGTGGCTACACCTTC.

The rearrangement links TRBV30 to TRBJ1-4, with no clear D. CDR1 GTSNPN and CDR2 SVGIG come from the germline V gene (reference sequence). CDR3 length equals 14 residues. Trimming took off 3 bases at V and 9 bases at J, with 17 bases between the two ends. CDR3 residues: CAWRSYANSQKLFF. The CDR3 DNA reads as TGTGCCTGGAGGAGCTACGCGAACAGCCAAAAACTGTTTTTT.

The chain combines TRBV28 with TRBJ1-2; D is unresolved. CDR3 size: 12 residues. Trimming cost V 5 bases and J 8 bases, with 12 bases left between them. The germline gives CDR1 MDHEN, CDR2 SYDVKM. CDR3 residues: CASSPGSLGYTF. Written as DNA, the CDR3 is TGTGCCAGCAGTCCGGGATCCTTAGGCTACACCTTC.

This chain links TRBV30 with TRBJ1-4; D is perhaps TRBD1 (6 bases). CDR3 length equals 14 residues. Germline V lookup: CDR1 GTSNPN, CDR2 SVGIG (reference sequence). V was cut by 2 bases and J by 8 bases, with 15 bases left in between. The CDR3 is CAWSKDAGGEKLFF. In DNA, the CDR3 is TGTGCCTGGAGTAAAGATGCGGGGGGCGAAAAACTGTTTTTT.

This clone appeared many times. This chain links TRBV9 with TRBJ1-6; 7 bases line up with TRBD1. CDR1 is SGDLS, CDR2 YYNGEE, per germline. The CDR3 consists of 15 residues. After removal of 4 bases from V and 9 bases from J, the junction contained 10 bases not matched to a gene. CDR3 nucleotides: TGTGCCAGCAGCTCCTCCGGGGCAGGGGGTTCACCCCTCCACTTT. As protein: CASSSSGAGGSPLHF.

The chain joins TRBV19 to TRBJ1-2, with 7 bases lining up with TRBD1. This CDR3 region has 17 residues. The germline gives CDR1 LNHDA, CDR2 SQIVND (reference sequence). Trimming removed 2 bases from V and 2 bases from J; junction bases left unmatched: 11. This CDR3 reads CASSIYGRQGKNYGYTF. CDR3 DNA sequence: TGTGCCAGTAGTATATATGGGCGACAGGGAAAAAACTATGGCTACACCTTC.

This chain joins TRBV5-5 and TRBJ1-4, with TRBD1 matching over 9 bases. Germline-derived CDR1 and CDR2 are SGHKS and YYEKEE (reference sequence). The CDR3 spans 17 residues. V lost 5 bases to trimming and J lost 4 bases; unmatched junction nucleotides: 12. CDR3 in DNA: TGTGCCAGCAGTCCCGGGACAGGGAATTATGGTAATGAAAAACTGTTTTTT. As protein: CASSPGTGNYGNEKLFF.

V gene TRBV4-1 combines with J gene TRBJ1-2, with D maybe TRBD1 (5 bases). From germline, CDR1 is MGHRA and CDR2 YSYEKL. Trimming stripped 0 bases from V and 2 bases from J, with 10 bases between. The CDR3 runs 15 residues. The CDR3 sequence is CASSQDRSGNYGYTF. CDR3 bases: TGCGCCAGCAGCCAAGATCGTTCAGGGAACTATGGCTACACCTTC.

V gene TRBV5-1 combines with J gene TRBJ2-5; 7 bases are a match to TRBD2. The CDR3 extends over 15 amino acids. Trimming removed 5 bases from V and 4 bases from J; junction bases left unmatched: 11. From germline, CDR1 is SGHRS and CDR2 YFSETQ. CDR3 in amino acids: CASSPTSKPGETQYF. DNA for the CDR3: TGCGCCAGCAGTCCGACTAGCAAGCCAGGAGAGACCCAGTACTTC.

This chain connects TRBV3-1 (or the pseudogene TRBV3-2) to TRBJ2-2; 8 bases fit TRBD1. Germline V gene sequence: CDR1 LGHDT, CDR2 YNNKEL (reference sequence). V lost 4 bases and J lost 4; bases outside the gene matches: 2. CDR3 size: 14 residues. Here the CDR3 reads CASSPGQVTGELFF. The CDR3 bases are TGTGCCAGCAGCCCGGGACAGGTCACCGGGGAGCTGTTTTTT.

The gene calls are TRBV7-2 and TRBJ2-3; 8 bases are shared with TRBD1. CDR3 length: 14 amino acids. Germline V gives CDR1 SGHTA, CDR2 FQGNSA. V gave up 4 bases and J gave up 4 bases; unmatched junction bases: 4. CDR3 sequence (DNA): TGTGCCAGCAGCTCCCGACAGGGGTCAGATACGCAGTATTTT. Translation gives CASSSRQGSDTQYF.

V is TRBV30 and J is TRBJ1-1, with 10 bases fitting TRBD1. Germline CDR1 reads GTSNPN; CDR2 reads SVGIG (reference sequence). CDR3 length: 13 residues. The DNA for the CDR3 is TGTGCTGGGACAGGGGACATGAACACTGAAGCTTTCTTT. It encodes CAGTGDMNTEAFF. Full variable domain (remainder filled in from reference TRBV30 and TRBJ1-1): SQTIHQWPATLVQPVGSPLSLECTVEGTSNPNLYWYRQAAGRGLQLLFYSVGIGQISSEVPQNLSASRPQDRQFILSSKKLLLSDSGFYLCAGTGDMNTEAFFGQGTRLTVV.

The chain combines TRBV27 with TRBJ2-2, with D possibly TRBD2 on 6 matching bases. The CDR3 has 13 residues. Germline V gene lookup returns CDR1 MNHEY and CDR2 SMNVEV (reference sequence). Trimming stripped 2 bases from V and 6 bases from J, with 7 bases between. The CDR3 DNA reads TGTGCCAGCAGTTTAATAGCGGCCGGGGAGCTGTTTTTT. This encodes CASSLIAAGELFF.